The clone carrying this T cell receptor (beta chain) was detected only once. The antigen is undetermined. The V segment lost 3 bases and the J segment 2 bases; nucleotides outside the gene matches: 10. The CDR3 runs 17 residues. The germline CDR1 and CDR2 sequences are SGDLS and YYNGEE. The PCR made use of 60 Vbeta and 13 Jbeta primers. The data were produced by immunoSEQ multiplex PCR, yet TCRdb's version contains in-frame clones alone and is incomplete. The table lists 95,000 to 150,000 clones, 73% of them singletons. These data come from a study of cytomegalovirus exposure and HLA in healthy donors. Regarding the study as a whole: Upon later analysis, HLA-associated TCR beta chains proved more clonally expanded than other, equally common chains. Most likely, a cluster of highly shared sequence variants arose as a sequencing artifact.

The sequence was collected from a man in his 60s in good health and CMV-seropositive. The chain joins TRBV9 to TRBJ1-3, with 8 bases matching TRBD1. The sequencing input was PBMCs. The CDR3 DNA reads TGTGCCAGCAGCGCTTCTGGACAGGGAGATGCTGGAAACACCATATATTTT. Amino acid sequence: CASSASGQGDAGNTIYF.